The source of this T cell receptor beta chain is a study of blood T cells in healthy people across ages. A J-beta primer mix and a sample-barcoded 5' primer were used in a second PCR of roughly 7 to 12 cycles. TCRdb called the 5' RACE reads again in MiXCR, with one record for every CDR3 protein. The sample consists of 550,000 to 650,000 distinct CDR3 sequences, approximately 30% of them appearing once. Points on this clonotype: Its matching antigen is unknown.

Regarding the study as a whole: Strong correlation was found linking TCR beta diversity to naive T cell percentage. More naive CD4+ cells and higher diversity marked long-lived donors relative to aged donors. Older age went with lower TCR beta diversity per million T cells, in a roughly linear way. Using unsorted PBMCs precluded a conclusive naive versus antigen-experienced comparison.

Germline V CDR1 and CDR2: SEHNR, FQNEAQ (reference sequence). The V end was cut by 1 base, the J end by 0 bases, with 6 bases between. The CDR3 contains 15 residues. The sequence derives from a woman older than 75 in good health. This chain uses TRBV7-9 with TRBJ2-2; D is undetermined. Sequences were obtained from blood. CDR3 protein: CASSLVGSNTGELFF. The CDR3 DNA reads TGTGCCAGCAGCTTAGTAGGCTCGAACACCGGGGAGCTGTTTTTT.